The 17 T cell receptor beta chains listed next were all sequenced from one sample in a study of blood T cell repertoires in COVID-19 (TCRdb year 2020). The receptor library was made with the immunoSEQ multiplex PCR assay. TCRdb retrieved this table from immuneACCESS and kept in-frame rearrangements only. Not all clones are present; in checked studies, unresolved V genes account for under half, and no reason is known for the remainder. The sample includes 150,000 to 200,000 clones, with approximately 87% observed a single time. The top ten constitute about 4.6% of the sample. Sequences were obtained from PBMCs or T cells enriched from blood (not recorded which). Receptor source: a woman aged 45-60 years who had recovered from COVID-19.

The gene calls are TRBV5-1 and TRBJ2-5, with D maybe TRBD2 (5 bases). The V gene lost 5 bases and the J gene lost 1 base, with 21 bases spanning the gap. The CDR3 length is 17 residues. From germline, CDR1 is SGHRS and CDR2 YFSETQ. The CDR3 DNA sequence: TGCGCCAGCAGTTTGTCGGGGATCCGCGACTTCCAAGAGACCCAGTACTTC. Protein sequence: CASSLSGIRDFQETQYF.

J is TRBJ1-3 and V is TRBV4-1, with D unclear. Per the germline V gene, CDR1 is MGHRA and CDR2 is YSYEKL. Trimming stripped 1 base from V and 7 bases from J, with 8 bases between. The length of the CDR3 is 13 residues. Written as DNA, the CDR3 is TGCGCCAGCAGCCAAGTCGGGGAGAACACCATATATTTT. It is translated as CASSQVGENTIYF.

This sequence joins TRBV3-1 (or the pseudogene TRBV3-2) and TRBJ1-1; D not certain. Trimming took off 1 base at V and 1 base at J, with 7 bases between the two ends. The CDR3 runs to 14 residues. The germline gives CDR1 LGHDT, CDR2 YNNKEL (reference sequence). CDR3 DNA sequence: TGTGCCAGCAGCCAAGGTCACAGGAACACTGAAGCTTTCTTT. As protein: CASSQGHRNTEAFF.

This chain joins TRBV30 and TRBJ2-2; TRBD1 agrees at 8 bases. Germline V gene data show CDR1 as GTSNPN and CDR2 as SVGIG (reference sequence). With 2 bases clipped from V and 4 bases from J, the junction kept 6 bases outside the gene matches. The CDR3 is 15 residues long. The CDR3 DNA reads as TGTGCCTGGAGTATCAGACAGGGGCGCACCGGGGAGCTGTTTTTT. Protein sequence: CAWSIRQGRTGELFF.

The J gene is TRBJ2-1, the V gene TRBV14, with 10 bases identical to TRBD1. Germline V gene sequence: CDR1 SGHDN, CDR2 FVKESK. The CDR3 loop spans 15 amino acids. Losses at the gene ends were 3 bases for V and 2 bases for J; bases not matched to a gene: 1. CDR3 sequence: CASSQTGGAYNEQFF. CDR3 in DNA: TGTGCCAGCAGCCAGACAGGGGGCGCCTACAATGAGCAGTTCTTC.

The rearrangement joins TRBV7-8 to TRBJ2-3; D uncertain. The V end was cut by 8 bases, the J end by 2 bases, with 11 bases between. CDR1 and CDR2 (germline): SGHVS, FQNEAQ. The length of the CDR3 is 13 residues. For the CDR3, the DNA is TGTGCCAGCCGCCTGAGGCTCACAGATACGCAGTATTTT. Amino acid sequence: CASRLRLTDTQYF.

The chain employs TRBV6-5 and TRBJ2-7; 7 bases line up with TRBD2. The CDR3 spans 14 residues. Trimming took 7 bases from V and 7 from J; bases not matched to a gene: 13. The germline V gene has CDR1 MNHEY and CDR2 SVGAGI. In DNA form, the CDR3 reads TGTGCCAGCACCCCGCGTGGGGGGGTATGGGAGCAGTACGTC. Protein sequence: CASTPRGGVWEQYV.

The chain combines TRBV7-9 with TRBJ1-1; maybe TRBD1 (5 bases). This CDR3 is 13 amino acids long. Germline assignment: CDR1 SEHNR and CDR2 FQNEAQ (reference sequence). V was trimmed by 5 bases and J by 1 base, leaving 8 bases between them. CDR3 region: CASSPGGNTEAFF. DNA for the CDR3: TGTGCCAGCAGCCCCGGGGGGAACACTGAAGCTTTCTTT. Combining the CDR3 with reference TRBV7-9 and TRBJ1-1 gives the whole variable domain DTGVSQNPRHKITKRGQNVTFRCDPISEHNRLYWYRQTLGQGPEFLTYFQNEAQLEKSRLLSDRFSAERPKGSFSTLEIQRTEQGDSAMYLCASSPGGNTEAFFGQGTRLTVV.

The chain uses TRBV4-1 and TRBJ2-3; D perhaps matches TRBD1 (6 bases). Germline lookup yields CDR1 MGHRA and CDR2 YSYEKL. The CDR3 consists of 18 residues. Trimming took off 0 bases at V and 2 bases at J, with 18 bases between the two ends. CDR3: CASSQDASQGLNTDTQYF. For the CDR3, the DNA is TGCGCCAGCAGCCAAGATGCGAGTCAGGGGCTAAACACAGATACGCAGTATTTT.

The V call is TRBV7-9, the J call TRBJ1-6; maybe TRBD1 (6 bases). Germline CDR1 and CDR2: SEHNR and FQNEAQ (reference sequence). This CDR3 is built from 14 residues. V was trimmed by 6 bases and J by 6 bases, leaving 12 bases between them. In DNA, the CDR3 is TGTGCCAGCAGGTCCGACAGGCGTAATTCACCCCTCCACTTT. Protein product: CASRSDRRNSPLHF.

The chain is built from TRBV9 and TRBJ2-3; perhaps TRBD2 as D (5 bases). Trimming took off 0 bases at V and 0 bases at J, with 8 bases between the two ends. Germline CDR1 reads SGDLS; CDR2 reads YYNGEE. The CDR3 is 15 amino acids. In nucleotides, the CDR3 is TGTGCCAGCAGCGTAGAAGAGGGAAGCACAGATACGCAGTATTTT. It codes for CASSVEEGSTDTQYF. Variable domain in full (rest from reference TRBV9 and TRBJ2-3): DSGVTQTPKHLITATGQRVTLRCSPRSGDLSVYWYQQSLDQGLQFLIQYYNGEERAKGNILERFSAQQFPDLHSELNLSSLELGDSALYFCASSVEEGSTDTQYFGPGTRLTVL.

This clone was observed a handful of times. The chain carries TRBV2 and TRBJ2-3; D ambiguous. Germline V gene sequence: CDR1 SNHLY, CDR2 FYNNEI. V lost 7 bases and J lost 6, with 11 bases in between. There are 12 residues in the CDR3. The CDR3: CASTMLSDTQYF. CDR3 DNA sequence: TGTGCCAGCACTATGCTCTCTGATACGCAGTATTTT.

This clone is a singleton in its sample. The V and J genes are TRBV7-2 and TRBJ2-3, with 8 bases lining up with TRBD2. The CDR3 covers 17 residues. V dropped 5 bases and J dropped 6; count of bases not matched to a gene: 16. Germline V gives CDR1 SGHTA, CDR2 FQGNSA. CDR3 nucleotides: TGTGCCAGCAGCCCAAAGAGCGGGAGCATGGGGGGGGATACGCAGTATTTT. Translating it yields CASSPKSGSMGGDTQYF.

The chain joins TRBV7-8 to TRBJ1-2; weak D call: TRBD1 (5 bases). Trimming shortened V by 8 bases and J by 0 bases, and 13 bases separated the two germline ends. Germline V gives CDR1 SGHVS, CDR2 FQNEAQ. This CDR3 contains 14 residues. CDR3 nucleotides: TGTGCCAGCGCTGGGGCCCCGGCTAACTATGGCTACACCTTC. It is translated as CASAGAPANYGYTF.

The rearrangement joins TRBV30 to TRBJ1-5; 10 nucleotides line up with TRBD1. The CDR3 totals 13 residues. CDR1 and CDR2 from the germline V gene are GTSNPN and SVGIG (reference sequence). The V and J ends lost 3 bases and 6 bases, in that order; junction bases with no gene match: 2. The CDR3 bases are TGTGCCTGGAGCCGGGACAGGGGTCAGCCCCAGCATTTT. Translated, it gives CAWSRDRGQPQHF.

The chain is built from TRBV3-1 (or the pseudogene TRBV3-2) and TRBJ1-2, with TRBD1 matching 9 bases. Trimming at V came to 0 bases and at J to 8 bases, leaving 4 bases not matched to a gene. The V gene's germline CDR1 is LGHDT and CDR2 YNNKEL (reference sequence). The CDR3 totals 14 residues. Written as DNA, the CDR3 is TGTGCCAGCAGCCAAGACGGGGACAGGGTCGGCTACACCTTC. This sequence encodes CASSQDGDRVGYTF.

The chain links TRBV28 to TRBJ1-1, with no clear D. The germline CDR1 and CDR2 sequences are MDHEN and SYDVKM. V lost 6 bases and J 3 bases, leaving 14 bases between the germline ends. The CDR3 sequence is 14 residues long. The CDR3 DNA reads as TGTGCCAGCAGGTCGCCTAGTGGGTACACTGAAGCTTTCTTT. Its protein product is CASRSPSGYTEAFF. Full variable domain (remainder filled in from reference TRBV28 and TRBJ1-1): DVKVTQSSRYLVKRTGEKVFLECVQDMDHENMFWYRQDPGLGLRLIYFSYDVKMKEKGDIPEGYSVSREKKERFSLILESASTNQTSMYLCASRSPSGYTEAFFGQGTRLTVV.